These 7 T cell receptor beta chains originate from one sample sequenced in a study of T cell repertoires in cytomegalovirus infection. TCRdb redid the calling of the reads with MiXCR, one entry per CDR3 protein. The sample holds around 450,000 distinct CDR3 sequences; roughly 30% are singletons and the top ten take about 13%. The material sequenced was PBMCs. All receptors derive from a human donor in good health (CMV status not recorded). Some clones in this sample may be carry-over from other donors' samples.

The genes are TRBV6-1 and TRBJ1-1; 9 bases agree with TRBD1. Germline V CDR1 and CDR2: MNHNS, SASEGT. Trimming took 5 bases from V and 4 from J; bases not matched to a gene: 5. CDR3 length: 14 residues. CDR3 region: CASSSSTGGTEAFF. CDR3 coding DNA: TGTGCCAGCAGTTCATCGACAGGGGGCACTGAAGCTTTCTTT.

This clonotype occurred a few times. The CDR3 region has the DNA TGCGCCAGCAGCCTAAGTCTCCGGGACAGAGCCAATCAGCCCCAGCATTTT. It yields the protein CASSLSLRDRANQPQHF. This chain connects TRBV4-1 to TRBJ1-5, with 7 positions matching TRBD1. The germline V gene has CDR1 MGHRA and CDR2 YSYEKL. The J segment lost 3 bases and the V segment lost 4 bases, leaving 12 bases of the junction unmatched. The CDR3 totals 17 residues.

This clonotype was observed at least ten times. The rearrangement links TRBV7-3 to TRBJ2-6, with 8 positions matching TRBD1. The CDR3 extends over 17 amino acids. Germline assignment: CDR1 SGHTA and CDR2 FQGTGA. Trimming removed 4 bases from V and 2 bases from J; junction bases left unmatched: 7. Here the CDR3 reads CASSYGQGKPGANVLTF. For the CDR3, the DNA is TGTGCCAGCAGCTACGGACAGGGAAAACCTGGGGCCAACGTCCTGACTTTC.

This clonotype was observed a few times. CDR3 region: CASSSTESPLHF. CDR3 nucleotides: TGCGCCAGCAGTTCAACCGAGTCACCCCTCCACTTT. The chain recombines TRBV10-2 with TRBJ1-6; D unclear. The CDR3 contains 12 residues. The germline V gene encodes CDR1 WSHSY and CDR2 SAAADI. V shed 5 bases and J shed 10 bases, with 9 bases lying between them.

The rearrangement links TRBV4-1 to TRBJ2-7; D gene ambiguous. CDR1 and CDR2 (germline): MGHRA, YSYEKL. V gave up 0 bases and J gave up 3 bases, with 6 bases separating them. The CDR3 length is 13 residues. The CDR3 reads CASSQDGRYEQYF. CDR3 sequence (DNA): TGCGCCAGCAGCCAAGACGGGCGCTACGAGCAGTACTTC.

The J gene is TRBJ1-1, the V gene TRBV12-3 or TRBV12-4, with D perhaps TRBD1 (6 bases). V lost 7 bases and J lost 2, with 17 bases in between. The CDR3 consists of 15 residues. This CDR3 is CASTPLGRGNTEAFF. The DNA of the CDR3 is TGTGCCAGCACCCCTCTGGGCAGGGGCAACACTGAAGCTTTCTTT.

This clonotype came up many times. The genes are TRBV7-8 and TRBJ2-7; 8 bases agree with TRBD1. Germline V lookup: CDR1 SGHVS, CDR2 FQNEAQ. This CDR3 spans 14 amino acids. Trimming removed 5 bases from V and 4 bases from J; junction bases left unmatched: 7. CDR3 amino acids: CASSVRDRPYEQYF. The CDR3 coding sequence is TGTGCCAGCAGCGTCCGGGACAGGCCATACGAGCAGTACTTC.